One and the same sample provided the 8 T cell receptor beta chains below, sequenced in a study of PD-L1 blockade in urothelial cancer. Measured with immunoSEQ multiplex PCR; TCRdb has only the in-frame clones, and not every one. The sample contains just under 45,000 clones, around four fifths of which appear only once. Documented time point: peripheral blood 6 weeks after treatment start. The source material was PBMCs, sampled around atezolizumab (anti-PD-L1) treatment. These TCRs come from a man aged 55 to 70 with urothelial cancer.

The chain recombines TRBV28 with TRBJ2-1, with 13 bases matching TRBD2. V dropped 5 bases and J dropped 5; count of bases not matched to a gene: 6. This CDR3 is built from 16 residues. Germline V gives CDR1 MDHEN, CDR2 SYDVKM. The CDR3 DNA reads as TGTGCCAGCAGTACGACTAGCGGGGGGCCAAACAATGAGCAGTTCTTC. Translated, it gives CASSTTSGGPNNEQFF.

This sequence joins TRBV9 and TRBJ2-1, with TRBD2 identical over 9 bases. This CDR3 is 16 amino acids long. CDR1 and CDR2 from the germline V gene are SGDLS and YYNGEE. The ends lost 0 bases at V and 4 bases at J; junction bases unmatched: 5. The CDR3 is CASSVVGGGAYNEQFF. Written as DNA, the CDR3 is TGTGCCAGCAGCGTAGTGGGCGGGGGGGCTTACAATGAGCAGTTCTTC.

V and J are TRBV2 and TRBJ1-5; the D gene is possibly TRBD1 (5 bases). V lost 6 bases and J lost 1, with 10 bases in between. CDR1 is SNHLY and CDR2 is FYNNEI in the germline V gene. CDR3 size: 14 residues. The CDR3 reads CASRMGLSNQPQHF. The CDR3 DNA reads TGTGCCAGCAGAATGGGACTCAGCAATCAGCCCCAGCATTTT.

This chain uses TRBV14 with TRBJ2-7; 9 bases are shared with TRBD1. J lost 4 bases, V lost 1 base, and 8 bases had no gene match. This CDR3 is 16 amino acids long. From germline, CDR1 is SGHDN and CDR2 FVKESK. CDR3 amino acids: CASSQGAGTGSYEQYF. Written as DNA, the CDR3 is TGTGCCAGCAGCCAAGGCGCCGGGACAGGGTCGTACGAGCAGTACTTC.

The rearrangement joins TRBV29-1 to TRBJ2-7, with TRBD2 identical over 8 bases. V shed 7 bases and J 0 bases; nucleotides not matched to a gene: 8. CDR1 and CDR2 from the germline V gene are SQVTM and ANQGSEA. This CDR3 region has 14 residues. CDR3 nucleotides: TGCAGCGGGTCCGGGACTAGAGCCTCCTACGAGCAGTACTTC. This sequence encodes CSGSGTRASYEQYF.

The V call is TRBV6-1, the J call TRBJ2-2; the match to TRBD1 covers 7 bases. Unmatched junction bases numbered 2, after V lost 2 bases and J lost 5 bases. This CDR3 region has 14 residues. Germline V gene sequence: CDR1 MNHNS, CDR2 SASEGT. CDR3 amino acids: CASSEQGDTGELFF. The CDR3 nucleotides read TGTGCCAGCAGTGAACAGGGGGATACCGGGGAGCTGTTTTTT.

There are a few counts of this clone. This chain links TRBV19 with TRBJ1-5; D gene unclear. The CDR3 extends over 15 amino acids. Germline lookup yields CDR1 LNHDA and CDR2 SQIVND (reference sequence). Between the trimmed V and J ends, which lost 7 bases and 2 bases, there was a span of 15 bases. CDR3 DNA: TGTGCCAGTACCTCCCACCTCAGCGGCAATCAGCCCCAGCATTTT. This translates into CASTSHLSGNQPQHF.

Here the CDR3 DNA reads TGTGCCAGCAGCTTAGACCCGCAGACAGGATATTCACCCCTCCACTTT. Amino acid sequence: CASSLDPQTGYSPLHF. The V gene is TRBV11-3, the J gene TRBJ1-6; possible D gene TRBD1, 6 bases. The CDR3 is 16 amino acids. Germline values: CDR1 SGHNT, CDR2 YENEEA. Trimming stripped 0 bases from V and 8 bases from J, with 14 bases between.